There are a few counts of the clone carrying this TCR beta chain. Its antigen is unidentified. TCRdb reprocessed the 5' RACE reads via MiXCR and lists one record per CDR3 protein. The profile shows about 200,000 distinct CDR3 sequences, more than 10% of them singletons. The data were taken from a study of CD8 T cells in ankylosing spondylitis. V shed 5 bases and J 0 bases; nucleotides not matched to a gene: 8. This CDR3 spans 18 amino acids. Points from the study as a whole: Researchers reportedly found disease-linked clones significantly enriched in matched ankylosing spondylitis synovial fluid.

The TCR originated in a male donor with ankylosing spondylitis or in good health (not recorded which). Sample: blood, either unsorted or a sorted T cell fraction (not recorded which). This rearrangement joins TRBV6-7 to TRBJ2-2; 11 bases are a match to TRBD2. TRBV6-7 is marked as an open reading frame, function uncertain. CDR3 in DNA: TGTGCCAGCAGTCTTATACTAGCGGGGGTAACGAACACCGGGGAGCTGTTTTTT. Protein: CASSLILAGVTNTGELFF.